This TCR beta chain was sequenced in a study of blood T cell repertoires in COVID-19. Per the germline V gene, CDR1 is LGHNT and CDR2 is FRNRAP. CDR3 length: 12 amino acids. V was cut by 6 bases and J by 8 bases, with 8 bases left in between. TCRdb's table, derived via immunoSEQ multiplex PCR, lists solely in-frame clones and lacks some. The sample lists about 200,000 clones; around 88% were seen once. Sequencing used PBMCs or T cells enriched from blood (not recorded which). The sequence came from a woman aged 25 to 45 who had been exposed to COVID-19. This rearrangement joins TRBV12-5 to TRBJ1-6, with D maybe TRBD1 (5 bases). The CDR3 sequence is CASGGDYSPLHF. DNA for the CDR3: TGTGCTAGTGGCGGGGACTATTCACCCCTCCACTTT.